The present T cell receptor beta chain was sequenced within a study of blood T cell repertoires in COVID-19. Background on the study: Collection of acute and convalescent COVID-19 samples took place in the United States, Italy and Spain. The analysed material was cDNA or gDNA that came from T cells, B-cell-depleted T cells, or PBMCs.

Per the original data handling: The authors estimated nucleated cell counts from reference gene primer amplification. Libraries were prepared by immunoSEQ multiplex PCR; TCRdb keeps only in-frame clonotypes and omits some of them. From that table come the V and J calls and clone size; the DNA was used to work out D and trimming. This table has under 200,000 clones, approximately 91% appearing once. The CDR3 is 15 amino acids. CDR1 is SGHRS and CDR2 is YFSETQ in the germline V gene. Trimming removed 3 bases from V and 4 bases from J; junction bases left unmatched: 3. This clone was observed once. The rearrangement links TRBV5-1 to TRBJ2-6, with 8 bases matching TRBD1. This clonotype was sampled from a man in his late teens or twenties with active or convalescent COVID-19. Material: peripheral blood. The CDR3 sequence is CASSSTGDGANVLTF. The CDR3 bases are TGCGCCAGCAGCTCGACAGGGGACGGGGCCAACGTCCTGACTTTC.